The 10 T cell receptor beta chains in this list originate from one sample, sequenced in a study of blood T cell repertoires in COVID-19. TCRdb's copy holds only in-frame clones and misses some; the assay was immunoSEQ multiplex PCR. The data contain approximately 290,000 clones, roughly nine tenths of them singletons. Specimen: peripheral blood. The receptors were sampled from a woman aged 25 to 39 with COVID-19, enrolled during active disease.

The V and J genes are TRBV7-9 and TRBJ2-7; 7 bases map to TRBD1. The CDR3 has 14 amino acids. Unmatched junction bases numbered 7, after V lost 4 bases and J lost 4 bases. From germline, CDR1 is SEHNR and CDR2 FQNEAQ (reference sequence). In DNA, the CDR3 is TGTGCCAGCAGCTACCGAGACAGGGAGTACGAGCAGTACTTC. Translating it yields CASSYRDREYEQYF.

The rearrangement links TRBV29-1 to TRBJ2-3, with D unresolved. V gave up 6 bases and J gave up 9 bases, with 19 bases separating them. This CDR3 is 13 amino acids long. Germline CDR1 reads SQVTM; CDR2 reads ANQGSEA. Written as DNA, the CDR3 is TGCAGCGTGGGTGGGCTCTCATTTAGAACGCAGTATTTT. It is translated as CSVGGLSFRTQYF.

The chain uses TRBV2 and TRBJ2-3, with TRBD2 identical over 11 bases. This CDR3 spans 15 amino acids. Germline CDR1 SNHLY, CDR2 FYNNEI. The V gene end was trimmed by 7 bases and the J gene end by 7 bases; junction bases not matched to a gene: 10. The CDR3 sequence is CASIPTSGGSNTQYF. The CDR3 bases are TGTGCCAGCATCCCTACTAGCGGGGGATCAAATACGCAGTATTTT.

The table lists this clone with a count of one. The V call is TRBV7-2, the J call TRBJ2-1, with TRBD2 matching 15 bases. Losses at the gene ends were 7 bases for V and 9 bases for J; bases not matched to a gene: 7. Germline values: CDR1 SGHTA, CDR2 FQGNSA. There are 15 residues in the CDR3. CDR3: CASNTRTSGGGEQFF. CDR3 DNA: TGTGCCAGCAACACACGGACTAGCGGGGGGGGTGAGCAGTTCTTC.

The chain links TRBV29-1 to TRBJ2-3; D remains unclear. Germline values: CDR1 SQVTM, CDR2 ANQGSEA. The CDR3 extends over 13 amino acids. The V and J ends lost 7 bases and 0 bases respectively, with 11 bases between them. The CDR3 DNA follows: TGCAGCGCAATTGGCCCCAGCACAGATACGCAGTATTTT. It translates to CSAIGPSTDTQYF.

Only a few counts were recorded for this clone. The rearrangement joins TRBV3-1 (or the pseudogene TRBV3-2) to TRBJ2-3; possibly TRBD2 for D (6 bases). CDR1 and CDR2 from the germline V gene are LGHDT and YNNKEL (reference sequence). The V gene lost 0 bases and the J gene lost 5 bases, with 15 bases spanning the gap. The CDR3 runs 16 residues. CDR3 nucleotides: TGTGCCAGCAGCCAAGATAAGGGACTGCTGGGAGATACGCAGTATTTT. Translated, it gives CASSQDKGLLGDTQYF.

This clone has only a few counts. The rearrangement uses TRBV7-9 and TRBJ1-1; 8 bases line up with TRBD1. The CDR3 has 15 residues. The V gene's germline CDR1 is SEHNR and CDR2 FQNEAQ (reference sequence). V was clipped by 6 bases and J by 0 bases; unmatched bases: 6. CDR3 nucleotide sequence: TGTGCCAGCAGGGACAGGGACAAGGTGAACACTGAAGCTTTCTTT. Translated: CASRDRDKVNTEAFF.

This chain joins TRBV5-4 and TRBJ2-1, with 11 nucleotides matching TRBD2. Losses at the gene ends were 5 bases for V and 8 bases for J; bases not matched to a gene: 6. The length of the CDR3 is 14 residues. The V gene's germline CDR1 is SGHNT and CDR2 YYREEE (reference sequence). The CDR3 DNA follows: TGTGCCAGCAGAAATAGCGGGGGGGCCTATGAGCAGTTCTTC. Translated: CASRNSGGAYEQFF.

The rearrangement links TRBV4-2 to TRBJ2-3; TRBD2 matches at 11 bases. The length of the CDR3 is 20 residues. V was clipped by 0 bases and J by 1 base; unmatched bases: 12. CDR1 and CDR2 from the germline V gene are LGHNA and YNFKEQ. The CDR3 loop is CASSQEVAGGLEPGTDTQYF. The CDR3 DNA is TGTGCCAGCAGCCAAGAAGTAGCGGGGGGGCTAGAGCCCGGCACAGATACGCAGTATTTT.

The chain recombines TRBV6-1 with TRBJ1-5; D is undetermined. V lost 5 bases, J lost 7 bases, and 15 bases lay in between. The CDR3 extends over 14 amino acids. Germline CDR1 and CDR2: MNHNS and SASEGT. CDR3 in DNA: TGTGCCAGCAGTACCGCAGGTTCTTCACAGCCCCAGCATTTT. Protein sequence: CASSTAGSSQPQHF.